This T cell receptor (beta chain) comes out of a study of blood T cell repertoires in COVID-19. Turning to the study itself: From the United States, Italy and Spain came samples of acute and convalescent COVID-19.

CDR1 and CDR2 (germline): LGHDT, YNNKEL (reference sequence). Trimming shortened V by 0 bases and J by 1 base, and 16 bases separated the two germline ends. The length of the CDR3 is 18 residues. Authors' data handling: Estimation of nucleated cell counts was performed using reference gene primer amplification. TCRdb's copy holds only in-frame clones and misses some; the assay was immunoSEQ multiplex PCR. V and J calls and clone size are those listed in that table; D and trimming were worked out from the DNA. Here the sample spans 300,000 to 400,000 clones, about nine tenths being singletons. Patients of the Seattle cohort, enrolled during active infection, were followed longitudinally.

The TCR comes from an older woman with COVID-19, enrolled during active disease. The source material was peripheral blood. This sequence joins TRBV3-1 (or the pseudogene TRBV3-2) and TRBJ2-1; weak D call: TRBD2 (6 bases). In nucleotides, the CDR3 is TGTGCCAGCAGCCAAGAGGGTCCCCGGGGGTCATCCTACAATGAGCAGTTCTTC. Protein: CASSQEGPRGSSYNEQFF.